Included here is one T cell receptor (beta chain) sequence, with context. What it binds is not known. The sample originates from a study of CD8 T cells in Susac syndrome. Findings and caveats of the study: The authors acknowledged that their TCR sequencing and HLA analysis involved a relatively small number of individuals.

CDR3 length: 14 amino acids. The germline V and J ends were trimmed by 2 bases and 3 bases, with 11 bases remaining between them. Germline-derived CDR1 and CDR2 are SGHRS and YFSETQ. RNA amounts of about 0.5 to 1 ug underwent reverse transcription with random hexamers. Amplification of the TCR beta CDR3 was carried out by immunoSEQ multiplex PCR, which spanned a total of 54 Vbeta and 13 Jbeta segments. One entry per CDR3 protein results from TCRdb running MiXCR on the immunoSEQ multiplex PCR reads. The repertoire holds some 200,000 distinct CDR3 sequences, with about 95% as singletons. The authors sequenced TCR beta from blood CD8+ and CD4+ T cells.

The sample consisted of CD4+ T cells from PBMCs. This chain joins TRBV5-1 and TRBJ1-1; D might be TRBD1 (6 bases). This TCR was recovered from a human donor in good health. The CDR3 protein is CASSLATGHTEAFF. CDR3 coding DNA: TGCGCCAGCAGCTTAGCGACAGGACACACTGAAGCTTTCTTT.